The rows below give T cell receptor beta chains drawn from one sample of a study of OX40 agonist ivuxolimab in advanced cancers. Using immunoSEQ multiplex PCR, the repertoire was profiled, and TCRdb retains in-frame clones only, with some absent. The sample includes fewer than 90,000 clones, less than 90% of them seen just once. The sample in question was CD4+ or CD8+ T cells sorted from blood, obtained in a trial of the OX40 agonist ivuxolimab. The receptors derive from an adult with an advanced solid tumor such as melanoma, head and neck, liver or kidney cancer. CDR3s include the opening cysteine and the closing phenylalanine or tryptophan.

V | CDR3
TRBV7-3 | CASSSGTSNTGELFF
TRBV6-6 | CASSYDRDLNF
TRBV5-5 | CASSFSVTGVSTNEKLFF
TRBV10-2 | CASSESPPRQGATNEKLFF
TRBV19 | CASSSETVRTNYGYTF
TRBV9 | CASSDRVAYGYTF
TRBV28 | CASSLARVGYGYTF
TRBV4-1 | CASSPLGGRSNTGELFF
TRBV19 | CASSERAASGIQDTQYF
TRBV7-3 | CASSLRLAGGELFF
TRBV11-3 | CASSLDSGAEETQYF
TRBV7-2 | CASSVGWTGNQPQHF
TRBV6-1 | CASILSGTKGNEQFF
TRBV13 | CASLNRDMNTEAFF
TRBV7-9 | CASSSGTGGEKLFF
TRBV27 | CASSLGARAGNEQFF
TRBV7-2 | CASSTGGSDTEAFF
TRBV27 | CASSLGRGWTEKLFF
TRBV11-3 | CASSLPLQGVSYEQYF
TRBV11-2 | CASSLEASPTQFF
TRBV4-3 | CASSHKRSNQPQHF
TRBV15 | CATSRVFIRSNEQFF
TRBV11-3 | CASSSFPTSGIDYGYTF
TRBV18 | CASSPSMASGLGQEQFF
TRBV7-8 | CASSLGRTVGYTF
TRBV19 | CASSTSRTSGGAWGETQYF
TRBV25-1 | CASSTWEGQGDTQYF
TRBV2 | CASKEQTYEQYF
TRBV19 | CASSSTGEGYGYTF
TRBV5-6 | CASEQLRDSSGANVLTF
TRBV6-5 | CASSYALNQPQHF
TRBV30 | CARTVSSYEQYF
TRBV6-6 | CASRTQGSNRPQHF
TRBV7-9 | CASSVGQGTLNTEAFF
TRBV5-4 | CASSLLGGSPGNTIYF